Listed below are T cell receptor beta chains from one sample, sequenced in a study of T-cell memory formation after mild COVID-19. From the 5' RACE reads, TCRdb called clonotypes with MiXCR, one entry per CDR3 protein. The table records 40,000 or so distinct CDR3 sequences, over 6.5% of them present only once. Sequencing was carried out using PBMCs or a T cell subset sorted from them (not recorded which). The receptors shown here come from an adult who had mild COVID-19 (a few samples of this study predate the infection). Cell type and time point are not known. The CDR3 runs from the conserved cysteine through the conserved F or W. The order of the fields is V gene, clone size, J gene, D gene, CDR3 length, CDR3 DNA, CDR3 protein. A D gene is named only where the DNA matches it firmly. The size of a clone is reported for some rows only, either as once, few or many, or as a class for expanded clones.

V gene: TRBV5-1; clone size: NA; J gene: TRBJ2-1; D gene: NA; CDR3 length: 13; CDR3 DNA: TGCGCCAGCAGCTTGGGGGAGACCCCCGAGCAGTTCTTC; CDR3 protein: CASSLGETPEQFF
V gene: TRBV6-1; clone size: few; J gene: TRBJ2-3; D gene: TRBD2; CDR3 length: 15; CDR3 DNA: TGTGCCAGCAATAGCGGGGGGGCCGGGGCAGATACGCAGTATTTT; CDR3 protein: CASNSGGAGADTQYF
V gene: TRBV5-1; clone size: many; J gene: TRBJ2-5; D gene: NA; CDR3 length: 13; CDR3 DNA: TGCGCCAGCAGATTTAGTGCTGGCGAGACCCAGTACTTC; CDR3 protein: CASRFSAGETQYF
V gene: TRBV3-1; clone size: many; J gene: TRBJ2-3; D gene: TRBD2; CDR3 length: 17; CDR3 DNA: TGTGCCAGCAGCCAGGACGAGCGGGGGAGGTACACAGATACGCAGTATTTT; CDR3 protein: CASSQDERGRYTDTQYF
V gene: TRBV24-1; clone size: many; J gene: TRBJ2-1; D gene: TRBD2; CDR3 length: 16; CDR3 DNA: TGTGCCACCAGTGATTCCCGACTAGCGGGAGATAATGAGCAGTTCTTC; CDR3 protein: CATSDSRLAGDNEQFF
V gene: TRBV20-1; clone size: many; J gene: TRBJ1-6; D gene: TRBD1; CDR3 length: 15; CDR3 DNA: TGCAGTGCCTCTAATCGGGACAGTAGAAATTCACCCCTCCACTTT; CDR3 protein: CSASNRDSRNSPLHF
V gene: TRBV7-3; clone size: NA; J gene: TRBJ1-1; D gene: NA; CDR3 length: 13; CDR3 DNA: TGTGCCAGCAGCTTATATGGTCCCGCTGAAGCTTTCTTT; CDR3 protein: CASSLYGPAEAFF
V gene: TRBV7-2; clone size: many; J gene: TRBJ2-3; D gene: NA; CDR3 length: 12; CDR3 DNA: TGTGCCAGCACCTTCCCCACAGATACGCAGTATTTT; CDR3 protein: CASTFPTDTQYF
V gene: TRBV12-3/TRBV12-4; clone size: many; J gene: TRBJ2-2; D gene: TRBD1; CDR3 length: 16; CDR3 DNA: TGTGCCAGCAGTTCCACGGGACAGGGGAACACCGGGGAGCTGTTTTTT; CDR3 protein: CASSSTGQGNTGELFF
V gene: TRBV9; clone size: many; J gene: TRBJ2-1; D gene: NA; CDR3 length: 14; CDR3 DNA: TGTGCCAGCAGCGTAGCTACCAACCGCAATGAGCAGTTCTTC; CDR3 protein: CASSVATNRNEQFF
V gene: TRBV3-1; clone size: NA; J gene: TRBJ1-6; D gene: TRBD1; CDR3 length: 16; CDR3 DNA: TGTGCCAGCAGCCAACCGCTACAGGGGTATAATTCACCCCTCCACTTT; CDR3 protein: CASSQPLQGYNSPLHF
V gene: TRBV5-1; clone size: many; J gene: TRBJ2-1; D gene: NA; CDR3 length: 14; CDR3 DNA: TGCGCCAGCAGCTTAGCCGGGCCTTACAATGAGCAGTTCTTC; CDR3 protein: CASSLAGPYNEQFF
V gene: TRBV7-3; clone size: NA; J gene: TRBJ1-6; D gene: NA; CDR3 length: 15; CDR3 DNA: TGTGCCAGCAGCTTAGATGGGACGGCCGATTCACCCCTCCACTTT; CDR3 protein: CASSLDGTADSPLHF
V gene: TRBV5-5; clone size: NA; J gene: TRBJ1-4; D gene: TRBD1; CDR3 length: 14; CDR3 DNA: TGTGCCAGCAGCTCCGGGACAGCGAATGAAAAACTGTTTTTT; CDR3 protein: CASSSGTANEKLFF
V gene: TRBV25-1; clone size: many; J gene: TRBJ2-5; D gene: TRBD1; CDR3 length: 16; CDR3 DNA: TGTGCCAGCAGCCATCTGAGGGGGCCATTGTTCGAGACCCAGTACTTC; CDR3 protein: CASSHLRGPLFETQYF
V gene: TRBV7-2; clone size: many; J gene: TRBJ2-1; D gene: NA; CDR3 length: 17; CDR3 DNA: TGTGCCAGCAGCTTAGGCAGGGCCAGGGATGGCTACAATGAGCAGTTCTTC; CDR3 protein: CASSLGRARDGYNEQFF
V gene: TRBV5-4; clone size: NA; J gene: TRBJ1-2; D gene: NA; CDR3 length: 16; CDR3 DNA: TGTGCCAGCAGCTTGGATCCGGGACCGAGGACTGGAGGCTACACCTTC; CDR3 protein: CASSLDPGPRTGGYTF
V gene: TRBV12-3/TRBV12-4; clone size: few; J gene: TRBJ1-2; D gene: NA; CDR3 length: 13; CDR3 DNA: TGTGCCAGCAGCCCCGGGTCCCCAGAGTTTAGCACCTTC; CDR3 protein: CASSPGSPEFSTF
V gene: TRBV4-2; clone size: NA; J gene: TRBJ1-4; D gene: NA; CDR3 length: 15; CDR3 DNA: TGTGCCAGCAGCCAAGATAGAACAGTTGGGGAAAAACTGTTTTTT; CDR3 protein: CASSQDRTVGEKLFF
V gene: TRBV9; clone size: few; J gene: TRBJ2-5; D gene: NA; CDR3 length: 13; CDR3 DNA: TGTGCCAGCAGCCCCCGGGGCCAAGAGACCCAGTACTTC; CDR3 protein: CASSPRGQETQYF
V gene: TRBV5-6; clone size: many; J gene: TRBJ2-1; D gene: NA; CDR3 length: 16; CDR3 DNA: TGTGCCAGCAGCTGGAACCAGGGTTTACGGTACAATGAGCAGTTCTTC; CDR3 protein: CASSWNQGLRYNEQFF
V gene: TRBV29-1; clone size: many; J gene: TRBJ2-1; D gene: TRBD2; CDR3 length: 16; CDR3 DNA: TGCAGCGCTTATTCGGGACTAGCGGGAGTAGACAATGAGCAGTTCTTC; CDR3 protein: CSAYSGLAGVDNEQFF
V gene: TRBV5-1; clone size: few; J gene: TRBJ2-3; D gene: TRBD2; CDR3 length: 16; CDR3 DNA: TGCGCCAGCAGCAGCCGACTAGCGATGAGCACAGATACGCAGTATTTT; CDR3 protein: CASSSRLAMSTDTQYF
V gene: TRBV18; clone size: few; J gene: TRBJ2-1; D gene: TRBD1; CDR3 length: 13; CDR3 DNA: TGTGCCACCCTCCCACAGGGGGGCAATGAGCAGTTCTTC; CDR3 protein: CATLPQGGNEQFF
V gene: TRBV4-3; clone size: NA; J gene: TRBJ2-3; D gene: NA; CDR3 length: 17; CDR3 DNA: TGCGCCAGCAGCCAAGATCATGCTAGTAGTTTCCCAGATACGCAGTATTTT; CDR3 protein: CASSQDHASSFPDTQYF
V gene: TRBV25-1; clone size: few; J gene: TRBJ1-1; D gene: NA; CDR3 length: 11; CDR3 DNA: TGTGCCAGCAGTGCGGGCACTGAAGCTTTCTTT; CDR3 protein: CASSAGTEAFF